Sequencing of this T cell receptor beta chain was carried out in a study of Graves' ophthalmopathy and Graves' hyperthyroidism. The germline CDR1 and CDR2 sequences are SGHTA and FQGTGA. Trimming removed 2 bases from V and 5 bases from J; junction bases left unmatched: 8. This CDR3 comprises 16 residues. The authors amplified TCR beta CDR3 regions from RNA transcripts. HTBI primers were employed in first-round RT-PCR, then a second-round multiplex PCR followed. Each CDR3 protein gets one entry after TCRdb re-called the multiplex PCR reads with MiXCR. In the table there are 200,000 to 250,000 distinct CDR3 sequences, 45% of which are singletons.

Sequenced sample: peripheral blood. The rearrangement links TRBV7-3 to TRBJ2-5, with TRBD1 matching over 10 bases. The sequence was collected from an adult man with Graves' ophthalmopathy. For the CDR3, the DNA is TGTGCCAGCAGCTTAGGAGGGACAGGGGATATGGAGACCCAGTACTTC. Its translation is CASSLGGTGDMETQYF.